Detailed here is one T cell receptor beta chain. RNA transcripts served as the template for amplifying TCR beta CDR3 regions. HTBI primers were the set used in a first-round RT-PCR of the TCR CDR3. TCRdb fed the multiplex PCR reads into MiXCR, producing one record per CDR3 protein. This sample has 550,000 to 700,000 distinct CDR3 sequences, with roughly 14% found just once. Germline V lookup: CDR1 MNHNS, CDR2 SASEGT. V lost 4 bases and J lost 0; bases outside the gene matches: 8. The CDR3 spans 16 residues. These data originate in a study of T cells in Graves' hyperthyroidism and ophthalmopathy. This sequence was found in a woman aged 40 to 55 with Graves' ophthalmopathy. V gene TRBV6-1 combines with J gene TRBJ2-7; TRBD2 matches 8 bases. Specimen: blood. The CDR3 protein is CASSAPSGQSSYEQYF. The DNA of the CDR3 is TGTGCCAGCAGTGCGCCTAGCGGGCAGAGCTCCTACGAGCAGTACTTC.